This TCR beta chain was retrieved from a study of blood T cells in healthy people across ages (dated by TCRdb to the mid-2010s). About the full investigation: In model experiments, roughly one uniquely barcoded TCR beta cDNA molecule per two T cells was captured by template switching. To avoid experimental bias, donors of different ages were randomly spread across the sequencing lanes. The donors were divided into four age groups: young (average around 16 years), middle-aged (about 41), aged (about 62) and long-lived (roughly 82). To track age-related changes in TCR beta repertoire diversity, the study relied on deep sequencing normalized with unique cDNA molecular identifiers. The study analyzed two additional independent replicas of 1 million unique cDNA reads from the same blood draw for two donors, one aged 18 to 29 and one aged 80 or older.

The donors were 40 or so Caucasian individuals from Russia, aged roughly 6 to 90 years, who were systemically healthy. Each donor gave about 10 milliliters of peripheral blood, drawn into EDTA-treated Vacutainer tubes. Ficoll-Paque density-gradient centrifugation was used to isolate PBMCs, with at least 6.5 million per sample. Total RNA was extracted from PBMCs with Trizol reagent, with at least 5 micrograms obtained per sample. The percentages of naive CD45RAhigh/CD27high T cells were determined by flow cytometry on a PBMC aliquot from every donor. A word on this clonotype: The antigen it recognizes is unknown. No qualities accompany the bases; no much larger clone lies one base away.

The CDR3 starts with the cysteine, ends with the phenylalanine, and has 14 residues. The entry retains the CDR3 DNA only, 42 bases that are in frame from base 1. The junction shows trimming of 0 bases on V and 9 bases on J, plus 14 bases between the germline ends. The CDR1 and CDR2 encoded by the germline V gene are MNHEY and SVGAGI. Libraries were built with 5' RACE. The reads were generated on an Illumina HiSeq 2500. The second PCR ran for roughly 7 to 12 cycles and used a J-beta primer mix along with a sample-barcoded 5' primer. Each TCR beta cDNA molecule received a unique molecular identifier from a template-switch 5' adaptor carrying 12 random nucleotides. At least 2.5 million CDR3-containing paired-end reads were obtained from each sample. All of the RNA was converted into first-strand cDNA using the Mint cDNA synthesis kit, with a TRBC-specific oligonucleotide serving as the primer. After uracil-DNA glycosylase treatment, a first 18-cycle PCR used universal primers M1SS and BC2_uni_R on all cDNA. The published analysis was carried out like this. For normalization, 1 million high-quality reads were randomly selected from each sample, with every read carrying a distinct molecular identifier. Instead of being binned into consensus sequences, reads that shared molecular identifiers were thrown out. MiTCR, run with a Q25 quality threshold and the strictest error-elimination algorithm, handled CDR3 identification, clonotype clustering and error correction. A nonparametric unseen species model using Euler transformation provided a lower-bound estimate of total TCR beta diversity. TCRdb took the public reads, trimmed them with fastp at Q25, ran MiXCR for clone calling and kept in-frame beta chains. Each CDR3 protein gets just one entry, which takes the most common genes and DNA from the rows behind it. These V and J calls derive from TCRdb rather than the authors' analysis. The sample table holds hundreds of thousands of distinct CDR3 sequences, of which roughly 41% were seen once. The ten largest account for around 30% of the sample.

What the research found in general, with its limitations: Because donor CMV infection status was unknown, age-related changes in expanded clonotypes were potentially confounded. Compared with the aged group, the long-lived group had more naive CD4+ T cells, fewer expanded clones and increased TCR diversity, suggesting age selection. Observed TCR beta diversity per million T cells fell roughly linearly with age, and a significant reduction was already apparent by age roughly 40. Estimates of total diversity based on one million sequenced T cells were considered lower bounds and underestimates. Conclusive comparison of naive and antigen-experienced compartments was prevented by the profiling of bulk unsorted PBMCs. The percentage of naive T cells measured by flow cytometry correlated strongly with observed TCR beta diversity.

Sequencing used blood. The TCR was taken from a man aged 80 or over in good health. The V and J segments used are TRBV6-5 and TRBJ2-5, with the D gene not clear enough to name. The CDR3 protein sequence reads: CASSYSSSVRSQYF. The nucleotides are TGTGCCAGCAGTTACTCGAGTTCTGTTAGGTCCCAGTACTTC.